This T cell receptor beta chain was captured in a study of blood T cell repertoires in COVID-19. On the study more broadly: Both acute and convalescent COVID-19 samples were obtained from the United States, Italy and Spain. PBMCs, B-cell-depleted T cells, or T cells provided the cDNA or gDNA that made up the material.

Germline loops: CDR1 KGHSH, CDR2 LQKENI. V gave up 3 bases and J gave up 8 bases; unmatched junction bases: 0. The length of the CDR3 is 12 residues. In the original workflow: Amplified reference gene primers provided the basis for estimating nucleated cell counts. Sequencing used immunoSEQ multiplex PCR; TCRdb keeps in-frame clones, though not all of them. That table furnishes V, J and clone size, whereas the DNA furnished D and trimming. The top ten clones hold roughly 1.2% of a sample with 95,000 or so clones, about 86% of them seen once. The clonotype comes from a man older than 75 with active or convalescent COVID-19. The genes are TRBV18 and TRBJ1-3; 8 bases agree with TRBD1. The sequencing sample was made of peripheral blood. CDR3 bases: TGTGCCAGCTCACCGACAGGGGACACCATATATTTT. Encoded protein: CASSPTGDTIYF.